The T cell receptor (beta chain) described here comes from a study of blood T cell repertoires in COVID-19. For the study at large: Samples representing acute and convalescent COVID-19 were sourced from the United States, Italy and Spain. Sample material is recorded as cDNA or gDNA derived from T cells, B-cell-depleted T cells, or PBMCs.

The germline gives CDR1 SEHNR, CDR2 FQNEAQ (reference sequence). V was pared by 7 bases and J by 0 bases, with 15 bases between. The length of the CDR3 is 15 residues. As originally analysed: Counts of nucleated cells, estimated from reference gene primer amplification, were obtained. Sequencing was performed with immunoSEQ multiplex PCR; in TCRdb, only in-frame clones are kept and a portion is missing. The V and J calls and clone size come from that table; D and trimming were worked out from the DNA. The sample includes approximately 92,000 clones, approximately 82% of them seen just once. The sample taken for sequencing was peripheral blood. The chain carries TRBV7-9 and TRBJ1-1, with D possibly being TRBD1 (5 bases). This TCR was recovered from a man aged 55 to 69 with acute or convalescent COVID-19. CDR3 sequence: CASKSQGVLNTEAFF. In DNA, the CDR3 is TGTGCCAGCAAGTCTCAAGGGGTATTGAACACTGAAGCTTTCTTT.